This TCR beta chain was sequenced for a study of T cells in tumors after PD-1 blockade. Study-wide context: Tumor samples averaged about 26,000 templates (range roughly 500-99,264) and thousands of unique clonotypes.

Germline CDR1 and CDR2: MNHEY and SMNVEV (reference sequence). V lost 9 bases to trimming and J lost 5 bases, with 14 bases between them. The CDR3 has 13 residues. To note about this clone: Its antigen remains unknown.

Broader study findings: Expanded exhausted CD8+ clones after therapy were mostly novel clonotypes.

Template: tumor biopsy or peripheral blood genomic DNA, about 600-6,004 ng per sample. Sequencing was performed with immunoSEQ multiplex PCR; in TCRdb, only in-frame clones are kept and a portion is missing. This sample has approximately 11,000 clones, with about 67% found just once. This TCR derives from a human donor with basal cell carcinoma. The sequencing used tumor tissue, collected after anti-PD-1 treatment. The chain employs TRBV27 and TRBJ2-1; no definite D call. CDR3 loop: CASSPAVDNEQFF. In DNA form, the CDR3 reads TGTGCCAGTTCCCCCGCGGTCGACAATGAGCAGTTCTTC.